The next 8 T cell receptor beta chains were all read from a single sample in a study of neurological immune-mediated disorders. TCRdb re-derived calls from the 5' RACE reads in MiXCR, one entry per CDR3 protein. In the table there are 30,000 to 40,000 distinct CDR3 sequences, roughly 7% of which are singletons. Sequencing was performed on PBMCs. Source of these receptors: a middle-aged woman in good health.

This clonotype has ten or more counts. The V and J genes are TRBV3-1 and TRBJ2-7; D might be TRBD1 (5 bases). This CDR3 is 14 amino acids long. Germline CDR1 LGHDT, CDR2 YNNKEL (reference sequence). V was shortened by 1 base and J by 2 bases, with 9 bases between the two germline ends. The CDR3 is CASSQAQGPYEQYV. The CDR3 DNA reads as TGTGCCAGCAGCCAAGCCCAGGGCCCCTACGAGCAGTACGTC.

This clonotype was seen many times. The V and J genes are TRBV20-1 and TRBJ1-2; 9 bases line up with TRBD1. This CDR3 has 15 residues. V trimming: 1 base; J trimming: 8 bases; junction bases outside the gene matches: 11. Germline CDR1 and CDR2: DFQATT and SNEGSKA (reference sequence). CDR3 sequence: CSARGVFGTGMGYTF. The CDR3 DNA reads as TGCAGTGCTAGAGGGGTGTTTGGGACAGGGATGGGCTACACCTTC.

This clonotype showed up many times. This chain connects TRBV12-3 or TRBV12-4 to TRBJ1-5; D gene ambiguous. Trimming removed 0 bases at V and 4 bases at J, with 13 bases between. The CDR3 extends over 16 amino acids. The CDR3 DNA reads TGTGCCAGCAGTTTAGCGCTATCCAGCCCAAATCAGCCCCAGCATTTT. Amino acid sequence: CASSLALSSPNQPQHF.

This clonotype was recorded many times. The V gene is TRBV20-1, the J gene TRBJ2-1; 8 bases are a match to TRBD2. Trimming took 1 base from V and 5 from J; bases not matched to a gene: 10. Per the germline V gene, CDR1 is DFQATT and CDR2 is SNEGSKA (reference sequence). The CDR3 runs to 16 residues. As DNA, the CDR3 is TGCAGTGCTAGAGGGTTGGGACTAGGAACAAACAATGAGCAGTTCTTC. Protein: CSARGLGLGTNNEQFF.

This clonotype was seen at least ten times. The chain couples TRBV5-1 to TRBJ1-2; 8 bases line up with TRBD1. The V gene's germline CDR1 is SGHRS and CDR2 YFSETQ. The CDR3 spans 13 residues. With 3 bases clipped from V and 8 bases from J, the junction kept 6 bases outside the gene matches. In DNA, the CDR3 is TGCGCCAGCAGCTCCGGACAGGGAACCGGCTACACCTTC. This codes for CASSSGQGTGYTF.

The table lists this clonotype with many counts. This rearrangement joins TRBV27 to TRBJ1-6, with a tentative D call TRBD1 (5 bases). The germline V and J ends were trimmed by 10 bases and 7 bases, with 17 bases remaining between them. The CDR3 extends over 14 amino acids. Germline values: CDR1 MNHEY, CDR2 SMNVEV (reference sequence). The CDR3 nucleotides read TGTGCCACCACGTTCCAAGGGGCGAATTCACCCCTCCACTTT. Amino acids: CATTFQGANSPLHF.

This clonotype was observed at least ten times. The V gene is TRBV7-9, the J gene TRBJ2-6; perhaps TRBD1 as D (6 bases). The CDR3 length is 15 residues. V lost 5 bases and J lost 0, with 8 bases in between. Germline values: CDR1 SEHNR, CDR2 FQNEAQ (reference sequence). CDR3 residues: CASSPGVSGANVLTF. The DNA of the CDR3 is TGTGCCAGCAGCCCAGGGGTCTCTGGGGCCAACGTCCTGACTTTC.

This clonotype was seen many times. V usage is TRBV5-1 and J usage is TRBJ2-7; D assignment may be TRBD1 or TRBD2 (5 bases each). Germline assignment: CDR1 SGHRS and CDR2 YFSETQ. The CDR3 contains 13 residues. The V gene lost 5 bases and the J gene lost 3 bases, with 12 bases spanning the gap. The CDR3 DNA reads TGCGCCAGCAGACTCGGGACGGTCTACGAGCAGTACTTC. Its protein product is CASRLGTVYEQYF.